What follows are 31 T cell receptor beta chains derived from one specimen sequenced in a study of blood T cell repertoires in COVID-19. TCRdb's copy holds only in-frame clones and misses some; the assay was immunoSEQ multiplex PCR. The table lists 200,000 to 250,000 clones, more than 75% of them singletons, with 11% in the top ten. Sequencing was carried out using peripheral blood. The receptors come from a man aged 50 or older with COVID-19, enrolled during active disease.

The chain is built from TRBV9 and TRBJ2-1, with 8 positions matching TRBD2. The J segment lost 5 bases and the V segment lost 0 bases, leaving 4 bases of the junction unmatched. Germline V CDR1 and CDR2: SGDLS, YYNGEE. CDR3 length: 15 residues. Here the CDR3 reads CASSVASGGDNEQFF. The DNA for the CDR3 is TGTGCCAGCAGCGTAGCCAGCGGGGGAGACAATGAGCAGTTCTTC.

In this sample, this clone turned up a few times. The CDR3 bases are TGTGCCAGCAGTTACTCCCAGGGGACTGGAAACACCATATATTTT. Residues: CASSYSQGTGNTIYF. The chain is built from TRBV6-5 and TRBJ1-3, with a tentative D call TRBD1 (6 bases). The CDR3 has 15 amino acids. V lost 0 bases and J lost 2, with 8 bases in between. The germline CDR1 and CDR2 sequences are MNHEY and SVGAGI.

The V call is TRBV27, the J call TRBJ2-7; 10 bases align to TRBD2. The CDR3 has 15 residues. Losses at the gene ends were 8 bases for V and 0 bases for J; bases not matched to a gene: 7. Germline CDR1 reads MNHEY; CDR2 reads SMNVEV (reference sequence). CDR3 bases: TGTGCCAGCGGTCGCAGGACTAGCGGCTCCTACGAGCAGTACTTC. Amino acids: CASGRRTSGSYEQYF.

This chain links TRBV5-6 with TRBJ1-1; the D gene is possibly TRBD1 (5 bases). V was trimmed by 3 bases and J by 6 bases, leaving 18 bases between them. CDR1 and CDR2 (germline): SGHDT, YYEEEE. The CDR3 is made up of 15 amino acids. This CDR3 reads CASSSRVISGSEAFF. For the CDR3, the DNA is TGTGCCAGCAGCTCCAGGGTAATCTCAGGCTCTGAAGCTTTCTTT.

This chain uses TRBV2 with TRBJ1-5; TRBD1 matches 8 bases. Germline lookup yields CDR1 SNHLY and CDR2 FYNNEI. The CDR3 contains 16 residues. Germline trimming cut 8 bases from V and 4 bases from J; bases unmatched to any gene: 13. CDR3 nucleotides: TGTGCCAGCGCCGTCCATGTGGACAGGGATAATCAGCCCCAGCATTTT. The encoded protein is CASAVHVDRDNQPQHF.

The gene calls are TRBV5-1 and TRBJ1-3, with D unclear. V was trimmed by 0 bases and J by 0 bases, leaving 7 bases between them. The germline gives CDR1 SGHRS, CDR2 YFSETQ. The CDR3 extends over 15 amino acids. The CDR3 DNA is TGCGCCAGCAGCTTGGCGTCAGACTCTGGAAACACCATATATTTT. It yields the protein CASSLASDSGNTIYF.

This chain links TRBV3-1 (or the pseudogene TRBV3-2) with TRBJ1-2; tentatively, D is TRBD1 (5 bases). CDR3 size: 16 residues. CDR1 and CDR2 from the germline V gene are LGHDT and YNNKEL (reference sequence). The ends were cut back, 0 bases at V and 1 base at J, with 12 bases in the middle. This CDR3 reads CASSQDLPGINYGYTF. The CDR3, as DNA: TGTGCCAGCAGCCAAGATCTTCCAGGGATTAACTATGGCTACACCTTC.

This clone occurred a few times. The chain combines TRBV25-1 with TRBJ2-7; D might be TRBD2 (6 bases). Trimming shortened V by 6 bases and J by 3 bases, and 12 bases separated the two germline ends. The CDR3 spans 13 residues. Germline assignment: CDR1 MGHDK and CDR2 SYGVNS. CDR3 nucleotide sequence: TGTGCCAGCAGCGGGGACTTCTACTACGAGCAGTACTTC. It encodes CASSGDFYYEQYF.

V is TRBV18 and J is TRBJ2-1, with 14 bases that match TRBD2. J lost 7 bases, V lost 3 bases, and 5 bases had no gene match. CDR1 and CDR2 from the germline V gene are KGHSH and LQKENI. The CDR3 has 16 residues. CDR3 coding DNA: TGTGCCAGCTCACCGGGACTAGCGGGAGCAGGGAATGAGCAGTTCTTC. Protein: CASSPGLAGAGNEQFF.

On this clone itself: The sample carries other DNA sequences with the same CDR3. CDR3 amino acids: CASSLAGGSTDTQYF. The CDR3 DNA sequence: TGTGCCAGCAGCTTAGCCGGGGGGAGCACAGATACGCAGTATTTT. The chain recombines TRBV7-3 with TRBJ2-3; 7 nucleotides agree with TRBD2. The CDR3 loop spans 15 amino acids. The V segment lost 2 bases and the J segment 0 bases; nucleotides outside the gene matches: 2. Germline V gives CDR1 SGHTA, CDR2 FQGTGA.

The chain has TRBV7-9 and TRBJ1-4, with 10 positions matching TRBD1. CDR3 length: 15 residues. The germline V gene has CDR1 SEHNR and CDR2 FQNEAQ (reference sequence). J gave up 7 bases and V 4 bases, and 6 bases lay outside the gene matches. CDR3 protein: CASSSPGQGFEKLFF. The CDR3 nucleotides read TGTGCCAGCAGCTCCCCGGGACAGGGGTTTGAAAAACTGTTTTTT.

The chain couples TRBV28 to TRBJ1-2, with a tentative D call TRBD1 (5 bases). Germline loops: CDR1 MDHEN, CDR2 SYDVKM. The CDR3 is made up of 16 amino acids. V was shortened by 2 bases and J by 4 bases, with 17 bases between the two germline ends. CDR3 loop: CASSLENPEQGYGYTF. The DNA for the CDR3 is TGTGCCAGCAGTTTAGAGAATCCCGAGCAGGGCTATGGCTACACCTTC.

The rearrangement links TRBV4-3 to TRBJ2-3, with TRBD2 matching over 10 bases. The germline CDR1 and CDR2 sequences are LGHNA and YSLEER. The ends lost 5 bases at V and 4 bases at J; junction bases unmatched: 6. This CDR3 has 15 amino acids. In DNA, the CDR3 is TGCGCCAGCAGCTCGCTAGCGGGGGCCTCAGATACGCAGTATTTT. Translating it yields CASSSLAGASDTQYF.

The chain has TRBV10-3 and TRBJ1-2; 7 bases match TRBD1. The ends lost 0 bases at V and 7 bases at J; junction bases unmatched: 17. The CDR3 has 18 amino acids. Germline V CDR1 and CDR2: ENHRY, SYGVKD. The CDR3 nucleotides are TGTGCCATCAGTGAGTCTGCCGGACAGGCCACTCTATTGGGTGGCTACACCTTC. Protein sequence: CAISESAGQATLLGGYTF.

The V gene is TRBV6-2 or TRBV6-3, the J gene TRBJ2-7, with 10 positions matching TRBD1. The CDR3 is made up of 18 amino acids. CDR1 is MNHEY and CDR2 is SVGEGT in the germline V gene. V was clipped by 4 bases and J by 2 bases; unmatched bases: 14. CDR3 amino acids: CASSSPVIRDRGTYEQYF. CDR3 bases: TGTGCCAGCAGTTCCCCGGTGATTAGGGACAGGGGCACCTACGAGCAGTACTTC.

The rearrangement uses TRBV6-2 or TRBV6-3 and TRBJ2-1; 8 bases are a match to TRBD2. V was clipped by 3 bases and J by 7 bases; unmatched bases: 17. The CDR3 length is 18 residues. Germline V gives CDR1 MNHEY, CDR2 SVGEGT. CDR3 DNA sequence: TGTGCCAGCAGTTATTTTCGAGGGACCGGGGGGGCCGGGAATGAGCAGTTCTTC. This encodes CASSYFRGTGGAGNEQFF.

This sequence joins TRBV12-3 or TRBV12-4 and TRBJ1-5; 10 bases agree with TRBD1. Trimming cost V 6 bases and J 7 bases; bases outside gene matches: 3. This CDR3 contains 13 residues. CDR3 region: CASRGQGGQPQHF. The CDR3 DNA follows: TGTGCCAGCAGAGGACAGGGGGGACAGCCCCAGCATTTT.

The rearrangement links TRBV27 to TRBJ2-1, with 11 bases lining up with TRBD2. This CDR3 has 16 amino acids. Trimming removed 5 bases from V and 4 bases from J; junction bases left unmatched: 7. Germline CDR1 reads MNHEY; CDR2 reads SMNVEV (reference sequence). The CDR3 region has the DNA TGTGCCAGCAGTAGAGCCGGGACTAGCGGTTACAATGAGCAGTTCTTC. As protein: CASSRAGTSGYNEQFF.

The chain employs TRBV29-1 and TRBJ2-3, with TRBD2 identical over 7 bases. CDR1 and CDR2 (germline): SQVTM, ANQGSEA. V shed 3 bases, J shed 8 bases, and the junction held 11 bases outside the gene matches. The CDR3 contains 14 residues. The CDR3 loop reads CSVEWGGSGFTQYF. The CDR3 DNA follows: TGCAGCGTTGAGTGGGGGGGATCGGGGTTTACGCAGTATTTT.

This clone was recorded only once. V gene TRBV5-1 combines with J gene TRBJ2-7; 13 positions agree with TRBD2. V was pared by 3 bases and J by 2 bases, with 2 bases of the junction left unmatched. The CDR3 length is 15 residues. The germline CDR1 and CDR2 sequences are SGHRS and YFSETQ. The CDR3 is CASSSGLAGPYEQYF. The CDR3 DNA reads TGCGCCAGCAGCTCGGGACTAGCGGGACCCTACGAGCAGTACTTC.

This sequence joins TRBV2 and TRBJ2-5, with 7 bases fitting TRBD2. There are 13 residues in the CDR3. In germline, CDR1 is SNHLY, CDR2 FYNNEI. Trimming cost V 6 bases and J 5 bases; bases outside gene matches: 6. This chain's CDR3 is CASSEWGGETQYF. DNA of the CDR3: TGTGCCAGCAGCGAATGGGGGGGGGAGACCCAGTACTTC.

V usage is TRBV7-2 and J usage is TRBJ2-7; possibly TRBD1 for D (5 bases). The ends were cut back, 5 bases at V and 3 bases at J, with 11 bases in the middle. Germline assignment: CDR1 SGHTA and CDR2 FQGNSA. The CDR3 spans 13 residues. The CDR3 loop is CASSVAQDYEQYF. Written as DNA, the CDR3 is TGTGCCAGCAGCGTGGCACAGGACTACGAGCAGTACTTC.

The rearrangement joins TRBV7-9 to TRBJ2-7; the match to TRBD1 covers 7 bases. V was clipped by 5 bases and J by 3 bases; unmatched bases: 4. The germline V gene encodes CDR1 SEHNR and CDR2 FQNEAQ (reference sequence). CDR3 size: 13 residues. The CDR3 reads CASSRQGDYEQYF. DNA for the CDR3: TGTGCCAGCAGCAGACAGGGTGACTACGAGCAGTACTTC.

The rearrangement uses TRBV4-3 and TRBJ2-4; tentatively, D is TRBD1 (7 bases). V lost 3 bases to trimming and J lost 7 bases, with 13 bases between them. There are 14 residues in the CDR3. Germline V gives CDR1 LGHNA, CDR2 YSLEER. The chain's CDR3 is CASSQETGRNIQYF. CDR3 coding DNA: TGCGCCAGCAGCCAGGAGACAGGGAGGAACATTCAGTACTTC.

The V call is TRBV28, the J call TRBJ1-1, with D tentatively TRBD1 (6 bases). Germline V gives CDR1 MDHEN, CDR2 SYDVKM. V gave up 4 bases and J gave up 8 bases, with 14 bases separating them. There are 13 residues in the CDR3. CDR3 protein: CASSSGGAIEAFF. The DNA of the CDR3 is TGTGCCAGCAGTTCCGGGGGGGCAATAGAAGCTTTCTTT.

The chain is built from TRBV10-3 and TRBJ1-3; no definite D call. V shed 4 bases and J shed 0 bases, with 7 bases lying between them. The CDR3 runs 14 residues. Per germline, CDR1 ENHRY and CDR2 SYGVKD. In DNA form, the CDR3 reads TGTGCCATCAGTGGTTCCGGCTCTGGAAACACCATATATTTT. Residues: CAISGSGSGNTIYF.

The rearrangement joins TRBV9 to TRBJ1-6; 8 nucleotides match TRBD1. V shed 3 bases and J 6 bases; nucleotides not matched to a gene: 5. This CDR3 has 15 residues. Germline CDR1 reads SGDLS; CDR2 reads YYNGEE. The CDR3: CASSATGQANSPLHF. CDR3 DNA sequence: TGTGCCAGCAGCGCAACGGGACAGGCTAATTCACCCCTCCACTTT.

V gene TRBV9 combines with J gene TRBJ1-5; 8 bases fit TRBD1. This CDR3 has 16 amino acids. Per germline, CDR1 SGDLS and CDR2 YYNGEE. V lost 4 bases to trimming and J lost 6 bases; unmatched junction nucleotides: 12. The CDR3 loop is CASSPSGGADSQPQHF. DNA for the CDR3: TGTGCCAGCAGCCCCTCAGGGGGCGCGGATTCTCAGCCCCAGCATTTT. The full variable domain, in which reference TRBV9 and TRBJ1-5 provide the parts outside the CDR3, is DSGVTQTPKHLITATGQRVTLRCSPRSGDLSVYWYQQSLDQGLQFLIQYYNGEERAKGNILERFSAQQFPDLHSELNLSSLELGDSALYFCASSPSGGADSQPQHFGDGTRLSIL.

This clone was recorded a few times. The rearrangement links TRBV7-6 to TRBJ2-5, with 7 nucleotides matching TRBD1. Germline values: CDR1 SGHVS, CDR2 FNYEAQ. Trimming cost V 3 bases and J 0 bases; bases outside gene matches: 4. CDR3 length: 15 amino acids. CDR3 sequence reads: CASSFEQGYQETQYF. The DNA for the CDR3 is TGTGCCAGCAGCTTTGAACAGGGGTACCAAGAGACCCAGTACTTC.

The chain carries TRBV30 and TRBJ1-4; the match to TRBD1 covers 7 bases. Germline V gene sequence: CDR1 GTSNPN, CDR2 SVGIG (reference sequence). Trimming at V came to 4 bases and at J to 1 base, leaving 0 bases not matched to a gene. This CDR3 is 13 amino acids long. The CDR3 here is CAWTGGTNEKLFF. The CDR3 nucleotides read TGTGCCTGGACAGGGGGAACTAATGAAAAACTGTTTTTT.

The rearrangement joins TRBV9 to TRBJ2-2; 12 bases match TRBD2. The germline V gene encodes CDR1 SGDLS and CDR2 YYNGEE. V lost 0 bases to trimming and J lost 4 bases; unmatched junction nucleotides: 7. CDR3 length: 18 residues. In DNA, the CDR3 is TGTGCCAGCAGCGTAGCTAGCGGGAGGGCCGGGGTCACCGGGGAGCTGTTTTTT. As protein: CASSVASGRAGVTGELFF.